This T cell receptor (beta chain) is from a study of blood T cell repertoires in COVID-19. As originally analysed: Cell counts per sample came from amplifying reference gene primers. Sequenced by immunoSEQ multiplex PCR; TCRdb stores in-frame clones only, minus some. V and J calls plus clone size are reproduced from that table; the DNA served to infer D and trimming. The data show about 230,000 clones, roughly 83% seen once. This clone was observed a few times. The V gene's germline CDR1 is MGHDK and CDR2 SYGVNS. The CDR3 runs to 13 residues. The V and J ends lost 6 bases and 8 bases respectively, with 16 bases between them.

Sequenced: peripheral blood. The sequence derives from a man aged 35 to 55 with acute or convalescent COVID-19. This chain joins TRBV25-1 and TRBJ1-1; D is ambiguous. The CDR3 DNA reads TGTGCCAGCAGCAACCCTCCGCGGCAAGAAGCTTTCTTT. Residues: CASSNPPRQEAFF.